The following is a T cell receptor beta chain sequence with its context. The antigen remains unidentified. Researchers ran the PCR with 60 Vbeta and 13 Jbeta primers. TCRdb's table, derived via immunoSEQ multiplex PCR, lists solely in-frame clones and lacks some. In the table there are 120,000 or so clones, 74% of which are singletons. The data derive from a study of cytomegalovirus exposure and HLA in healthy donors. Findings and caveats of the study: For most TCR beta V segments, an earlier analysis put the productive rate at about 87% or about 30% of the time.

V was clipped by 7 bases and J by 5 bases, with 13 bases between them. The CDR3 covers 13 residues. Germline assignment: CDR1 SGHRS and CDR2 YFSETQ. This chain joins TRBV5-1 and TRBJ1-5, with D perhaps matching TRBD1 (6 bases). The sequencing input was PBMCs. The clonotype comes from a woman in her fifties or sixties in good health and CMV-seropositive. In DNA, the CDR3 is TGCGCCAGCTCAAGGACAGCGGATCAGCCCCAGCATTTT. Its protein is CASSRTADQPQHF.